This T cell receptor (beta chain) was identified in a study of T cells in Graves' hyperthyroidism and ophthalmopathy. Looking at the study overall: Peripheral blood collection took place at initial diagnosis, before any treatment.

Trimming removed 8 bases at V and 1 base at J, with 11 bases between. Germline V gene data show CDR1 as MNHNS and CDR2 as SASEGT. The CDR3 is made up of 13 amino acids. What was amplified from RNA transcripts were TCR beta CDR3 regions. The TCR CDR3 was amplified in a first-round RT-PCR using the HTBI primer set. One entry per CDR3 protein results from TCRdb running MiXCR on the multiplex PCR reads. Here the sample spans hundreds of thousands of distinct CDR3 sequences, more than 20% being singletons. In making diagnoses, clinical symptoms, serum thyroxine and TRAb, thyroid ultrasound and orbital computed tomography were all used.

Sequences were obtained from blood. This clonotype was sampled from a man in his fifties or sixties with Graves' hyperthyroidism. This chain uses TRBV6-1 with TRBJ1-1; no reliable D call. The DNA of the CDR3 is TGTGCCAGCCGCCCGCCAGGGAACACTGAAGCTTTCTTT. The encoded protein is CASRPPGNTEAFF.